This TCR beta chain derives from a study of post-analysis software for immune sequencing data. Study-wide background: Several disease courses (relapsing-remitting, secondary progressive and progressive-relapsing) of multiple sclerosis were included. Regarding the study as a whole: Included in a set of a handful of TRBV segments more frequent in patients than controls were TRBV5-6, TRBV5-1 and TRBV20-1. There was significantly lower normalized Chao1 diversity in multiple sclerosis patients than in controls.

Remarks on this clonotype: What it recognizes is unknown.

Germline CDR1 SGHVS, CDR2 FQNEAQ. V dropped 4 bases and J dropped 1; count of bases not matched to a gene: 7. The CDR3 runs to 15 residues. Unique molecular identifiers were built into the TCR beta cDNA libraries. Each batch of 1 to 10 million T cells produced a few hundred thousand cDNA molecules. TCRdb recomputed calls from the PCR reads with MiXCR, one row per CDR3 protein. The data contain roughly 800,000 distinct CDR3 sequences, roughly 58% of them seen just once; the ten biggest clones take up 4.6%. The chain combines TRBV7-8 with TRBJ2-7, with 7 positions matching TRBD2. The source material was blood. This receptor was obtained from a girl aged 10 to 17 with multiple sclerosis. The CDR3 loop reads CASSSKRDGSYEQYF. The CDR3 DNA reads TGTGCCAGCAGCTCAAAGCGGGATGGTTCCTACGAGCAGTACTTC. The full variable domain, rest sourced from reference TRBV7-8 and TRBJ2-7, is GAGVSQSPRYKVAKRGQDVALRCDPISGHVSLFWYQQALGQGPEFLTYFQNEAQLDKSGLPSDRFFAERPEGSVSTLKIQRTQQEDSAVYLCASSSKRDGSYEQYFGPGTRLTVT.